The rows below give T cell receptor beta chains drawn from one sample of a study of blood T cell repertoires in COVID-19. Assay: immunoSEQ multiplex PCR; the TCRdb copy retains only in-frame clones and omits some. Of about 170,000 clones in the sample, about 80% were seen once. Input material: peripheral blood. The receptors were sampled from a human donor with acute or convalescent COVID-19. The donor label of this sample is uncertain. CDR3s include the opening cysteine and the closing phenylalanine or tryptophan. Each record gives: clone size, J gene, V gene, D gene, CDR3 DNA, CDR3 protein. The D gene is left open where the match is weak. Clone size, where shown, is once, few, many, or a class for clones that have expanded.

>NA|TRBJ1-2|TRBV28|NA
TGTGCCAGCAGGGGAGAGCCGAGGACCTATGGCTACACCTTC
CASRGEPRTYGYTF
>NA|TRBJ1-6|TRBV6-1|NA
TGTGCCAGCAGTGACACTCTACCCGGGAGCTCCTATAATTCACCCCTCCACTTT
CASSDTLPGSSYNSPLHF
>NA|TRBJ2-7|TRBV28|NA
TGTGCCAGCAGTCCCCTAGCGCCTTACGAGCAGTACTTC
CASSPLAPYEQYF
>few|TRBJ2-7|TRBV30|NA
TGTGCCTCTAATTGGGGCTGGAACGAGCAGTACTTC
CASNWGWNEQYF
>NA|TRBJ2-3|TRBV10-3|TRBD1
TGTGCCATCAGTGAAGGACAGGGAGTAACAGATACGCAGTATTTT
CAISEGQGVTDTQYF
>once|TRBJ2-2|TRBV9|NA
TGTGCCAGCAGCCCGCAAGGCGGGGCGAACACCGGGGAGCTGTTTTTT
CASSPQGGANTGELFF
>NA|TRBJ1-2|TRBV6-6|NA
TGTGCCAGCAGTCCTCGACAGCATAACTATGGCTACACCTTC
CASSPRQHNYGYTF
>few|TRBJ1-2|TRBV7-9|TRBD1
TGTGCCAGCAGCGTAGACGGGACAGGGATCTATGGCTACACCTTC
CASSVDGTGIYGYTF
>NA|TRBJ2-5|TRBV3-1/TRBV3-2|TRBD2
TGTGCCAGCAGCCAGCGGGGGGGAGGGGAGACCCAGTACTTC
CASSQRGGGETQYF
>NA|TRBJ2-1|TRBV6-5|NA
TGTGCCAGCAGCCGGAGCGGGACAGGTTACAATGAGCAGTTCTTC
CASSRSGTGYNEQFF
>NA|TRBJ2-2|TRBV9|NA
TGTGCCAGCAGCGTAGTAGCGGACGACACCGGGGAGCTGTTTTTT
CASSVVADDTGELFF
>NA|TRBJ1-4|TRBV18|NA
TGTGCCAGCTCACCTCGAAAGGGAGGGGATGAAAAACTGTTTTTT
CASSPRKGGDEKLFF
>NA|TRBJ2-1|TRBV28|NA
TGTGCCGTACAGGGTAAAGTCAATGAGCAGTTCTTC
CAVQGKVNEQFF
>NA|TRBJ1-2|TRBV2|NA
TGTGCCAGCAGTGAGCGGGTATCGGGCTACACCTTC
CASSERVSGYTF
>NA|TRBJ2-2|TRBV12-5|TRBD1
TGTGCTAGTGGTGGGGACAGGGTCGGAAAAACCGGGGAGCTGTTTTTT
CASGGDRVGKTGELFF
>few|TRBJ1-2|TRBV11-2|TRBD1
TGTGCCAGCAGCGACAGCCAGGGACAGGGAAACTATGGCTACACCTTC
CASSDSQGQGNYGYTF
>NA|TRBJ2-3|TRBV7-3|TRBD1
TGTGCCAGCAGCCCGCAGACAGGGTATACGCAGTATTTT
CASSPQTGYTQYF
>NA|TRBJ1-2|TRBV5-6|TRBD1
TGTGCCAGCAGCTCACTAGGACAGGGACGAGCTAACTATGGCTACACCTTC
CASSSLGQGRANYGYTF
>once|TRBJ1-1|TRBV2|NA
TGTGCCAGCAAACGCGGCTGGAACACTGAAGCTTTCTTT
CASKRGWNTEAFF
>NA|TRBJ2-3|TRBV15|NA
TGTGCCACCAGCAGATGGAGGGCGAGTCTGGGGGACCCGAGCACAGATACGCAGTATTTT
CATSRWRASLGDPSTDTQYF
>NA|TRBJ1-2|TRBV2|TRBD1
TGTGCCAGCGGGACAGGGGTTTGGGGCTACACCTTC
CASGTGVWGYTF
>NA|TRBJ1-1|TRBV29-1|TRBD1
TGCAGCGTCCGTCCAGGGGGACTCACTGAAGCTTTCTTT
CSVRPGGLTEAFF
>NA|TRBJ2-3|TRBV2|NA
TGTGCCAGCAGTCCAAGTCAGTCCACAGATACGCAGTATTTT
CASSPSQSTDTQYF
>NA|TRBJ2-1|TRBV5-6|NA
TGTGCCAGCAGCGGGACTCCGGGGACTTACAATGAGCAGTTCTTC
CASSGTPGTYNEQFF
>NA|TRBJ2-3|TRBV29-1|NA
TGCAGCGTTGCACAGGGAACCACAGATACGCAGTATTTT
CSVAQGTTDTQYF
>NA|TRBJ1-1|TRBV11-3|NA
TGTGCCAGCAGCATAACTAAGAACACTGAAGCTTTCTTT
CASSITKNTEAFF
>NA|TRBJ2-7|TRBV27|TRBD1
TGTGCCAGCAGTGTACAGGGGGCTCCCTACGAGCAGTACTTC
CASSVQGAPYEQYF
>NA|TRBJ2-3|TRBV10-3|TRBD2
TGTGCCATCAGTGAGTCCGCTAGCGGGAGGGCCACAGATACGCAGTATTTT
CAISESASGRATDTQYF
>NA|TRBJ2-7|TRBV5-4|NA
TGTGCCAGCAGCTCGGACAGCGCCGAGCAGTACTTC
CASSSDSAEQYF
>NA|TRBJ1-2|TRBV3-1/TRBV3-2|TRBD1
TGTGCCAGCGGTTCCTCGGACAGGGTGAAGGGCTACACCTTC
CASGSSDRVKGYTF
>NA|TRBJ1-6|TRBV7-3|TRBD1
TGTGCCAGCAGCTTAGCCGGGACAGGGTATAATTCACCCCTCCACTTT
CASSLAGTGYNSPLHF
>NA|TRBJ2-7|TRBV2|NA
TGTGCCAGCGGACTGCGAACAGGGCTTAGGTACGAGCAGTACTTC
CASGLRTGLRYEQYF
>NA|TRBJ1-6|TRBV7-2|NA
TGTGCCAGCAGCTTAGTTGAGGCCGGTGATTCTTCACCCCTCCACTTT
CASSLVEAGDSSPLHF
>NA|TRBJ2-1|TRBV2|TRBD2
TGTGCCAGCAAAGGGACTAGCGGGGGAAAGTCCTACAATGAGCAGTTCTTC
CASKGTSGGKSYNEQFF
>NA|TRBJ2-5|TRBV30|NA
TGTGCCTGGAGACAGGGACAAGAGACCCAGTACTTC
CAWRQGQETQYF
>NA|TRBJ2-1|TRBV11-3|NA
TGTGCCAGCAGCTTAGGAGCCACTATCCCTACCGATGAGCAGTTCTTC
CASSLGATIPTDEQFF
>NA|TRBJ1-1|TRBV12-5|NA
TGTGCTAGTGGTGCGCTGAACACTGAAGCTTTCTTT
CASGALNTEAFF
>NA|TRBJ1-1|TRBV5-1|NA
TGCGCCAGCAGTCGTACGGGGGGTACTCCTGGGGCTTTCTTT
CASSRTGGTPGAFF
>NA|TRBJ2-5|TRBV5-1|NA
TGCGCCAGCAACTGGACTCCTGAAGAGACCCAGTACTTC
CASNWTPEETQYF
>NA|TRBJ2-1|TRBV10-3|TRBD2
TGTGCCATCAGTGAGTTGGGGACTAGCGGGTCTTTTTACAATGAGCAGTTCTTC
CAISELGTSGSFYNEQFF
>NA|TRBJ2-2|TRBV2|TRBD1
TGTGCCAGCTCGGGGACAGGGAGGGACACCGGGGAGCTGTTTTTT
CASSGTGRDTGELFF
>once|TRBJ2-7|TRBV30|TRBD1
TGTGCCTGGAGTGCCGACAGGGGAAAGACCTACGAGCAGTACTTC
CAWSADRGKTYEQYF
>NA|TRBJ1-5|TRBV7-3|NA
TGTGCCAGCAGCCTCGGGAGGGCCGGGACATTATATCAGCCCCAGCATTTT
CASSLGRAGTLYQPQHF
>NA|TRBJ1-5|TRBV19|NA
TGTGCCAGTAGTCGGGTTTTCAATCAGCCCCAGCATTTT
CASSRVFNQPQHF
>NA|TRBJ2-2|TRBV25-1|NA
TGTGCCAGCAGTGCCCAGGGCTTCCTTACCGGGGAGCTGTTTTTT
CASSAQGFLTGELFF
>NA|TRBJ2-1|TRBV5-6|TRBD1
TGTGCCAGCAGCCCTTTAGACAGGGGCAATGAGCAGTTCTTC
CASSPLDRGNEQFF
>NA|TRBJ1-2|TRBV29-1|NA
TGCAGCGTTGAAGTTTTAGGCAGGTCAGACGCTAACTATGGCTACACCTTC
CSVEVLGRSDANYGYTF
>NA|TRBJ2-7|TRBV28|TRBD2
TGTGCCCGCCGGGGGGGGCCGGAGTACTTC
CARRGGPEYF
>NA|TRBJ2-5|TRBV4-2|TRBD2
TGTGCCAGCAGCCAAGGACTAGCGGAGGGGGCTGGGCCCCAGTACTTC
CASSQGLAEGAGPQYF
>NA|TRBJ1-2|TRBV20-1|NA
TGCAGTGCCAACCTCCAGCGGGGCTACACCTTC
CSANLQRGYTF